A single sample gave rise to the 29 T cell receptor beta chains below, sequenced in a study of blood T cell repertoires in COVID-19. Measured with immunoSEQ multiplex PCR; TCRdb has only the in-frame clones, and not every one. This table holds over 200,000 clones, roughly 87% found once. Sequencing input: PBMCs or T cells enriched from blood (not recorded which). Every receptor here comes from a man younger than 35 with acute COVID-19.

The rearrangement uses TRBV19 and TRBJ2-2; the D is unclear. The length of the CDR3 is 14 residues. Germline V gives CDR1 LNHDA, CDR2 SQIVND (reference sequence). Trimming removed 2 bases from V and 1 base from J, with 5 bases in between. The CDR3 nucleotides read TGTGCCAGTAGTATATCTGTGAACACCGGGGAGCTGTTTTTT. It specifies CASSISVNTGELFF.

The chain employs TRBV12-5 and TRBJ1-5; D is undetermined. The CDR3 runs 16 residues. V gave up 0 bases and J gave up 3 bases, with 12 bases separating them. CDR1 and CDR2 (germline): LGHNT, FRNRAP. The CDR3 here is CASGLVLGQPNQPQHF. The CDR3 region has the DNA TGTGCTAGTGGTTTGGTACTAGGTCAGCCCAATCAGCCCCAGCATTTT.

The rearrangement links TRBV28 to TRBJ2-2, with 15 bases lining up with TRBD2. The CDR3 runs 17 residues. CDR1 is MDHEN, CDR2 SYDVKM, per germline. The trim removed 7 bases at V and 3 bases at J, leaving 6 bases unmatched. CDR3 sequence (DNA): TGTGCCAGCATCGGACTAGCGGGAGGGCCTTACACCGGGGAGCTGTTTTTT. This gives the protein CASIGLAGGPYTGELFF.

This chain joins TRBV10-1 and TRBJ2-7; D ambiguous. The germline V and J ends were trimmed by 3 bases and 3 bases, with 12 bases remaining between them. The CDR3 has 14 residues. CDR1 WNHNN and CDR2 SYGVQD come from the germline V gene (reference sequence). This CDR3 is CASSETNDDYEQYF. CDR3 nucleotides: TGCGCCAGCAGTGAAACTAACGACGACTACGAGCAGTACTTC.

This clone was detected only a few times. The chain employs TRBV4-3 and TRBJ2-1, with 9 bases lining up with TRBD1. Trimming took 2 bases from V and 6 from J; bases not matched to a gene: 5. CDR1 and CDR2 (germline): LGHNA, YSLEER. This CDR3 is 15 amino acids long. The DNA for the CDR3 is TGCGCCAGCAGCCAATACGGGGACAGGGCCAATGAGCAGTTCTTC. This gives the protein CASSQYGDRANEQFF.

This clone was seen just once. V and J are TRBV9 and TRBJ2-5, with 9 bases that match TRBD2. The CDR3 is 18 residues long. CDR1 is SGDLS and CDR2 is YYNGEE in the germline V gene. V shed 0 bases and J 5 bases; nucleotides not matched to a gene: 14. Here the CDR3 reads CASSVGLGGREGEETQYF. The CDR3 nucleotides read TGTGCCAGCAGCGTAGGGCTTGGAGGGCGGGAGGGCGAGGAGACCCAGTACTTC.

V and J are TRBV18 and TRBJ2-5; 9 nucleotides match TRBD1. V lost 1 base, J lost 5 bases, and 8 bases stayed unmatched. CDR3 length: 16 residues. Germline CDR1 reads KGHSH; CDR2 reads LQKENI. The CDR3 loop is CASSPQGQGFGETQYF. The CDR3 DNA follows: TGTGCCAGCTCACCACAGGGACAGGGCTTCGGGGAGACCCAGTACTTC.

The V call is TRBV21-1, the J call TRBJ2-7; the table names TRBD2, a call not compared with the DNA. TRBV21-1 constitutes a pseudogene. The CDR3 contains 14 residues. In DNA, the CDR3 is TGTGCGGGCTTGGTAGCGGGAGGGCCCGACGAGCAGTACTTC. Protein: CAGLVAGGPDEQYF.

V is TRBV6-5 and J is TRBJ1-1; a possible D gene is TRBD1 (5 bases). This CDR3 region has 15 residues. CDR1 MNHEY and CDR2 SVGAGI come from the germline V gene. Trimming pared 3 bases from V and 0 bases from J, leaving 11 bases between. The CDR3 sequence is CASSYADTLNTEAFF. The CDR3 DNA reads TGTGCCAGCAGTTATGCGGACACCTTGAACACTGAAGCTTTCTTT.

The rearrangement links TRBV9 to TRBJ2-1; 9 nucleotides agree with TRBD2. V was clipped by 3 bases and J by 3 bases; unmatched bases: 13. CDR1 is SGDLS, CDR2 YYNGEE, per germline. The CDR3 covers 18 residues. CDR3 in DNA: TGTGCCAGCAGCGATAAGAACCCCGGGACTAGCAGCTACAATGAGCAGTTCTTC. Translated, it gives CASSDKNPGTSSYNEQFF. Full variable domain (rest looked up from reference TRBV9 and TRBJ2-1): DSGVTQTPKHLITATGQRVTLRCSPRSGDLSVYWYQQSLDQGLQFLIQYYNGEERAKGNILERFSAQQFPDLHSELNLSSLELGDSALYFCASSDKNPGTSSYNEQFFGPGTRLTVL.

The J gene is TRBJ1-4, the V gene TRBV28; unclear D gene. V was cut by 7 bases and J by 0 bases, with 12 bases left in between. This CDR3 spans 15 amino acids. The germline gives CDR1 MDHEN, CDR2 SYDVKM. Here the CDR3 DNA reads TGTGCCAGCAAATCCGGGGATGCAACTAATGAAAAACTGTTTTTT. Its protein is CASKSGDATNEKLFF.

The chain recombines TRBV5-5 with TRBJ1-1, with unresolved D. V lost 0 bases and J lost 2, with 8 bases in between. Germline V gives CDR1 SGHKS, CDR2 YYEKEE (reference sequence). The CDR3 extends over 14 amino acids. This chain's CDR3 is CASSLGSLNTEAFF. CDR3 DNA: TGTGCCAGCAGCTTGGGGAGCCTTAACACTGAAGCTTTCTTT.

This clone was observed a few times. The CDR3 nucleotides are TGCGCCAGCAGCCAAGGTCCAGGGGTCTACGAGCAGTACTTC. Encoded protein: CASSQGPGVYEQYF. The chain links TRBV4-1 to TRBJ2-7; TRBD1 is a possible D gene (6 bases). The CDR3 has 14 amino acids. Between the trimmed V and J ends, which lost 1 base and 3 bases, there was a span of 10 bases. Looked up from germline, CDR1 is MGHRA and CDR2 is YSYEKL.

This rearrangement joins TRBV6-2 or TRBV6-3 to TRBJ1-2, with TRBD1 matching over 8 bases. The ends lost 6 bases at V and 4 bases at J; junction bases unmatched: 10. Germline CDR1 reads MNHEY; CDR2 reads SVGEGT. The CDR3 is 15 residues long. The CDR3 loop reads CASSTGTGSFYGYTF. CDR3 in DNA: TGTGCCAGCAGCACCGGGACAGGCTCCTTCTATGGCTACACCTTC.

In its sample, this clone was seen once. The V and J genes are TRBV4-2 and TRBJ2-1; tentative D call: TRBD1 (6 bases). Germline CDR1 and CDR2: LGHNA and YNFKEQ. There are 16 residues in the CDR3. V was cut by 3 bases and J by 0 bases, with 12 bases left in between. The CDR3 spells CASSHAGTSSYNEQFF. The CDR3 bases are TGTGCCAGCAGCCACGCAGGGACAAGCTCCTACAATGAGCAGTTCTTC.

V and J are TRBV5-4 and TRBJ2-5, with TRBD1 identical over 9 bases. From germline, CDR1 is SGHNT and CDR2 YYREEE (reference sequence). The CDR3 covers 17 residues. V lost 0 bases to trimming and J lost 1 base; unmatched junction nucleotides: 7. CDR3 DNA sequence: TGTGCCAGCAGCTTGGCGACAGGGGGTAATTTCCAAGAGACCCAGTACTTC. It translates to CASSLATGGNFQETQYF.

J is TRBJ2-1 and V is TRBV10-1, with D perhaps matching TRBD1 (6 bases). In germline, CDR1 is WNHNN, CDR2 SYGVQD (reference sequence). The germline V and J ends were trimmed by 5 bases and 10 bases, with 12 bases remaining between them. This CDR3 region has 12 residues. CDR3 residues: CASSNRDGEQFF. CDR3 coding DNA: TGCGCCAGCAGTAACAGGGATGGAGAGCAGTTCTTC.

The genes are TRBV3-1 (or the pseudogene TRBV3-2) and TRBJ2-3; D may be TRBD1 (6 bases). The ends were cut back, 0 bases at V and 2 bases at J, with 18 bases in the middle. Germline V gene sequence: CDR1 LGHDT, CDR2 YNNKEL (reference sequence). The length of the CDR3 is 18 residues. The CDR3 reads CASSQDHGTGSFTDTQYF. CDR3 DNA: TGTGCCAGCAGCCAAGATCATGGAACAGGGAGTTTCACAGATACGCAGTATTTT.

A single count supports this clone. This chain joins TRBV12-3 or TRBV12-4 and TRBJ1-1; D uncertain. V lost 0 bases and J 6 bases, leaving 8 bases between the germline ends. The CDR3 has 13 residues. The CDR3 spells CASSLAESAEAFF. The CDR3 region has the DNA TGTGCCAGCAGTTTAGCGGAGTCTGCTGAAGCTTTCTTT.

V is TRBV5-1 and J is TRBJ2-1, with TRBD2 identical over 7 bases. This CDR3 is 16 amino acids long. Germline loops: CDR1 SGHRS, CDR2 YFSETQ. The V and J ends lost 3 bases and 8 bases, in that order; junction bases with no gene match: 14. This CDR3 reads CASSSPRGGSRDEQFF. The CDR3 nucleotides are TGCGCCAGCAGCTCCCCCCGGGGCGGGAGTAGGGATGAGCAGTTCTTC.

The chain combines TRBV7-2 with TRBJ1-2; 8 bases line up with TRBD1. Germline lookup yields CDR1 SGHTA and CDR2 FQGNSA. V shed 4 bases and J 4 bases; nucleotides not matched to a gene: 8. The CDR3 is 15 amino acids. The CDR3 loop reads CASSYQGAPGYGYTF. The CDR3 DNA reads as TGTGCCAGCAGCTACCAGGGGGCGCCCGGCTATGGCTACACCTTC.

This rearrangement joins TRBV15 to TRBJ2-3; TRBD1 aligns across 7 bases. The V and J ends lost 3 bases and 0 bases, in that order; junction bases with no gene match: 3. Germline V lookup: CDR1 LNHNV, CDR2 YYDKDF (reference sequence). The CDR3 has 15 residues. CDR3 amino acids: CATSRKDRSTDTQYF. For the CDR3, the DNA is TGTGCCACCAGCAGGAAGGACAGGAGCACAGATACGCAGTATTTT.

The genes are TRBV19 and TRBJ1-1, with D possibly TRBD1 on 6 matching bases. V gave up 6 bases and J gave up 5 bases, with 28 bases separating them. The CDR3 length is 18 residues. CDR1 and CDR2 from the germline V gene are LNHDA and SQIVND (reference sequence). The CDR3 DNA follows: TGTGCCAGTAGGCCCAGCCAGTACCACAGGGACGGGAGGACTGAAGCTTTCTTT. Protein: CASRPSQYHRDGRTEAFF. Supplemented by reference TRBV19 and TRBJ1-1, the full variable domain reads DGGITQSPKYLFRKEGQNVTLSCEQNLNHDAMYWYRQDPGQGLRLIYYSQIVNDFQKGDIAEGYSVSREKKESFPLTVTSAQKNPTAFYLCASRPSQYHRDGRTEAFFGQGTRLTVV.

The chain is built from TRBV28 and TRBJ1-2; weak D call: TRBD1 (5 bases). The ends were cut back, 4 bases at V and 3 bases at J, with 12 bases in the middle. CDR3 length: 14 residues. Germline V gene data show CDR1 as MDHEN and CDR2 as SYDVKM. CDR3: CASSSPTGYYGYTF. The CDR3 DNA sequence: TGTGCCAGCAGTTCACCAACAGGTTACTATGGCTACACCTTC.

The V call is TRBV27, the J call TRBJ2-7; 10 bases are a match to TRBD2. Per germline, CDR1 MNHEY and CDR2 SMNVEV (reference sequence). The trim removed 6 bases at V and 5 bases at J, leaving 10 bases unmatched. CDR3 length: 15 amino acids. CDR3 loop: CASRAGTSAWDEQYF. CDR3 in DNA: TGTGCCAGCAGGGCTGGGACTAGCGCATGGGACGAGCAGTACTTC.

V gene TRBV5-1 combines with J gene TRBJ2-7; D remains unclear. Germline assignment: CDR1 SGHRS and CDR2 YFSETQ. The CDR3 loop spans 11 amino acids. V was pared by 4 bases and J by 3 bases, with 5 bases between. Here the CDR3 DNA reads TGCGCCAGCAGCGAGAACTACGAGCAGTACTTC. Amino acid sequence: CASSENYEQYF.

The chain uses TRBV30 and TRBJ2-5, with 7 bases matching TRBD1. The CDR3 length is 13 residues. Germline CDR1 GTSNPN, CDR2 SVGIG (reference sequence). V shed 4 bases and J 5 bases; nucleotides not matched to a gene: 7. The CDR3 bases are TGTGCCTGGAAGGGGGCGTGGCGGGAGACCCAGTACTTC. This translates into CAWKGAWRETQYF.

This clone was recorded once. The chain carries TRBV28 and TRBJ1-5; 7 positions match TRBD1. Losses at the gene ends were 5 bases for V and 7 bases for J; bases not matched to a gene: 11. This CDR3 is built from 15 residues. Germline assignment: CDR1 MDHEN and CDR2 SYDVKM. The CDR3, as DNA: TGTGCCAGCAGTCCTTTGCAGGGGGGCGGCCAGCCCCAGCATTTT. This gives the protein CASSPLQGGGQPQHF.

The rearrangement uses TRBV5-8 and TRBJ2-7, with a possible D match to TRBD1 (5 bases). CDR1 and CDR2 from the germline V gene are SGHTS and YDEGEE. This CDR3 has 13 residues. V lost 10 bases, J lost 7 bases, and 21 bases lay in between. CDR3 in amino acids: CAGKETALWEQYF. CDR3 DNA sequence: TGTGCCGGGAAGGAGACAGCTCTCTGGGAGCAGTACTTC.